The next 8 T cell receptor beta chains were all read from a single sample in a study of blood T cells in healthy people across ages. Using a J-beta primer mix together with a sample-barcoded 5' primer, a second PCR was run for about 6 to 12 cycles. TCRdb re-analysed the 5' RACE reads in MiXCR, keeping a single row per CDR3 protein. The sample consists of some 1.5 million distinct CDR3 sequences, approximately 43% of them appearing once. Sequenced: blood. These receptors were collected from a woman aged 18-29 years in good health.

CDR3 protein: CASTRAPRTLYNSPLHF. DNA for the CDR3: TGTGCCAGCACCCGGGCCCCTCGAACCCTCTATAATTCACCCCTCCACTTT. The chain joins TRBV6-6 to TRBJ1-6; no reliable D call. The CDR3 is 17 residues long. In germline, CDR1 is MNHNY, CDR2 SVGAGI (reference sequence). The V and J ends lost 7 bases and 3 bases respectively, with 19 bases between them.

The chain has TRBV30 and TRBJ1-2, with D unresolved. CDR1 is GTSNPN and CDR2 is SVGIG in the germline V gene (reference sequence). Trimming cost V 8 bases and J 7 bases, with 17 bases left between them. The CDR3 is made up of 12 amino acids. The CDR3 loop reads CAGESSGFGYTF. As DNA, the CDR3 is TGTGCCGGCGAATCCTCAGGCTTTGGCTACACCTTC.

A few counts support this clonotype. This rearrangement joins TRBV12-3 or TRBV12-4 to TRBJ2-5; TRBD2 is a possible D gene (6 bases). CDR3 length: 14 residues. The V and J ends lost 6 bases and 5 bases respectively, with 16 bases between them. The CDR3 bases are TGTGCCAGCAGCCCCGGGGGTCCTGTGGAGACCCAGTACTTC. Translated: CASSPGGPVETQYF.

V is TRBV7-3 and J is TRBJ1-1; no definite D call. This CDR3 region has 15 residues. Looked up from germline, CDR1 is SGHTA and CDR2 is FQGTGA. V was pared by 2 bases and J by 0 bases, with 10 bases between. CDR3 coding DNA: TGTGCCAGCAGCTTATTTCCCGGGTTGAACACTGAAGCTTTCTTT. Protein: CASSLFPGLNTEAFF.

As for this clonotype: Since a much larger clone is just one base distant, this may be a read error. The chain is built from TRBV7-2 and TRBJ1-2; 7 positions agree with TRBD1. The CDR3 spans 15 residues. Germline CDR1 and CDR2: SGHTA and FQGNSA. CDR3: CASSWEGQSNYDYTF. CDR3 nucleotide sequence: TGTGCCAGCAGCTGGGAGGGACAGTCTAACTATGACTACACCTTC.

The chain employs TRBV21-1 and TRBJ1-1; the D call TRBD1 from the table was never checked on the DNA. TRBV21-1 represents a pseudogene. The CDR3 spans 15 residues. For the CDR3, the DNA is TGTGCCAGCAGCAAAGCGCAGGGTGTCCGCATTGAAGCTTTCTTT. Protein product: CASSKAQGVRIEAFF.

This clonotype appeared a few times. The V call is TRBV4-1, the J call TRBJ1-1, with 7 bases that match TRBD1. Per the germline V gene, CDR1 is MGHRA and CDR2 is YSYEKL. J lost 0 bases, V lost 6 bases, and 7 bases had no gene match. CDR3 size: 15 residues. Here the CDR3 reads CASRISGGLNTEAFF. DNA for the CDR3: TGCGCCAGCAGAATCTCAGGGGGACTGAACACTGAAGCTTTCTTT.

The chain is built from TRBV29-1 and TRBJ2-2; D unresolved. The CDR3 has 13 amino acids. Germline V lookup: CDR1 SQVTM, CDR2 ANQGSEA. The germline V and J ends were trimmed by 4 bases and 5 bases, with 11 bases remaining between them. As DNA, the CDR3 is TGCAGCGTTGGAACCCGGCTAACCGGGGAGCTGTTTTTT. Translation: CSVGTRLTGELFF.